This paragraph reports one T cell receptor beta chain. The second PCR ran about 6 to 11 cycles with a sample-barcoded 5' primer and J-beta primers. Using its own MiXCR run on the 5' RACE reads, TCRdb lists one record per CDR3 protein. There are around 800,000 distinct CDR3 sequences in the sample; 20% to 30% occur only once, and 2.5% to 3.5% lies in the top ten. This entry belongs to a study of blood T cells in healthy people across ages. V was pared by 5 bases and J by 4 bases, with 13 bases between. Germline loops: CDR1 KGHDR, CDR2 SFDVKD. The CDR3 covers 14 residues. These records were also assigned to another study, of T cells of mothers and their children.

The sample consisted of blood. This receptor was taken from a boy aged 5-17 years in good health. This chain joins TRBV24-1 and TRBJ2-5; D not certain. CDR3 protein: CATSGQTVGETQYF. The CDR3 DNA follows: TGTGCCACCAGTGGCCAAACAGTAGGAGAGACCCAGTACTTC.